This T cell receptor beta chain is from a study of blood T cells in healthy people across ages. Study-level findings and limits: There was no known CMV status for donors, so expanded clonotype changes were possibly confounded. The fall in TCR beta diversity per million T cells was roughly linear with age. Bulk PBMC profiling left naive and antigen-experienced comparisons inconclusive.

Through a sample-barcoded 5' primer and a J-beta primer mix, a second PCR was run for 7 to 11 cycles. A template-switch adaptor that had 12 random nucleotides put a tag on each cDNA molecule. In TCRdb, the 5' RACE reads were re-called with MiXCR into one record per CDR3 protein. In the table there are approximately 1,700,000 distinct CDR3 sequences, roughly 43% of which are singletons. V was pared by 3 bases and J by 7 bases, with 12 bases between. Germline lookup yields CDR1 DFQATT and CDR2 SNEGSKA (reference sequence). The CDR3 totals 12 residues. On this clonotype: Its antigen is currently unknown.

The specimen was blood. This receptor was identified in a human donor in good health. The chain couples TRBV20-1 to TRBJ1-2; D may be TRBD1 (6 bases). The chain's CDR3 is CSASVGGGGYTF. In nucleotides, the CDR3 is TGCAGTGCTAGTGTCGGGGGCGGTGGCTACACCTTC.